The next 12 T cell receptor beta chains were all read from a single sample in a study of response to subunit inactivated influenza vaccine. Using its own MiXCR run on the RT-PCR reads, TCRdb lists one record per CDR3 protein. The table lists hundreds of thousands of distinct CDR3 sequences, approximately 10% of them singletons. These same records also appear under a second study, on T cells expressing NK-cell markers. That study reports: It was by 5'RACE template switching with UMIs that TCR beta cDNA was made.

The material was PBMCs from blood, obtained on the day of vaccination. Receptors were obtained from a man between 50 and 59 years old who received an inactivated influenza vaccine.

The chain has TRBV7-9 and TRBJ1-3; D not resolved. The CDR3 runs 15 residues. The V gene lost 5 bases and the J gene lost 0 bases, with 11 bases spanning the gap. From germline, CDR1 is SEHNR and CDR2 FQNEAQ (reference sequence). This CDR3 reads CASSPPPRSGNTIYF. Written as DNA, the CDR3 is TGTGCCAGCAGCCCCCCGCCTCGCTCTGGAAACACCATATATTTT.

This clonotype was counted between two and nine times. V gene TRBV12-5 combines with J gene TRBJ2-6; D remains ambiguous. Trimming left V 5 bases short and J 0 bases short, with 2 bases between. This CDR3 contains 13 residues. Looked up from germline, CDR1 is LGHNT and CDR2 is FRNRAP. CDR3 bases: TGTGCTAGTGGTACCTCTGGGGCCAACGTCCTGACTTTC. Translating it yields CASGTSGANVLTF.

The V gene is TRBV3-1, the J gene TRBJ2-7, with 8 bases fitting TRBD1. V gave up 2 bases and J gave up 6 bases; unmatched junction bases: 9. Per the germline V gene, CDR1 is LGHDT and CDR2 is YNNKEL (reference sequence). This CDR3 spans 15 amino acids. CDR3 amino acids: CASSQPGQARGEQYF. The CDR3, as DNA: TGTGCCAGCAGCCAACCGGGACAGGCGAGGGGCGAGCAGTACTTC.

This clonotype was observed a few times. The chain combines TRBV4-2 with TRBJ1-1, with D possibly matching TRBD1 (6 bases). V lost 1 base, J lost 3 bases, and 15 bases lay in between. CDR1 is LGHNA, CDR2 YNFKEQ, per germline. The CDR3 spans 16 residues. The CDR3 is CASSQGGGQTDTEAFF. CDR3 sequence (DNA): TGTGCCAGCAGCCAAGGAGGAGGACAGACGGACACTGAAGCTTTCTTT.

This clonotype was seen only a few times. The chain has TRBV2 and TRBJ2-5, with TRBD2 as a possible D gene (6 bases). CDR1 and CDR2 from the germline V gene are SNHLY and FYNNEI. This CDR3 spans 15 amino acids. Trimming removed 5 bases at V and 5 bases at J, with 18 bases between. The CDR3 is CASSRTGTHKETQYF. CDR3 in DNA: TGTGCCAGCAGTCGGACCGGGACTCACAAGGAGACCCAGTACTTC.

The chain uses TRBV5-6 and TRBJ2-3; D gene unclear. From germline, CDR1 is SGHDT and CDR2 YYEEEE. This CDR3 region has 13 residues. V lost 0 bases and J lost 9, with 11 bases in between. CDR3 in amino acids: CASSLGTPGTQYF. In DNA, the CDR3 is TGTGCCAGCAGCTTGGGAACTCCCGGAACGCAGTATTTT.

The J gene is TRBJ2-7, the V gene TRBV20-1, with unresolved D. The germline V and J ends were trimmed by 0 bases and 1 base, with 13 bases remaining between them. The CDR3 length is 15 residues. The germline CDR1 and CDR2 sequences are DFQATT and SNEGSKA (reference sequence). The CDR3 DNA follows: TGCAGTGCTAGAGATTTCGGGCCATCATCCTACGAGCAGTACTTC. Protein: CSARDFGPSSYEQYF.

This clonotype was observed a handful of times. V and J are TRBV20-1 and TRBJ2-2; the D is unclear. Germline V gene sequence: CDR1 DFQATT, CDR2 SNEGSKA (reference sequence). The CDR3 runs 14 residues. V dropped 1 base and J dropped 1 base, with 7 bases sitting between them. The chain's CDR3 is CSARGPGNTGELFF. The CDR3 nucleotides read TGCAGTGCTAGAGGTCCCGGGAACACCGGGGAGCTGTTTTTT.

This clonotype was seen a few times. The V and J genes are TRBV6-2 or TRBV6-3 and TRBJ2-4; D gene unclear. The germline gives CDR1 MNHEY, CDR2 SVGEGT. Trimming removed 4 bases at V and 1 base at J, with 11 bases between. The CDR3 has 15 amino acids. Here the CDR3 reads CASSSHLAAKNIQYF. CDR3 sequence (DNA): TGTGCCAGCAGTTCGCATTTGGCGGCCAAAAACATTCAGTACTTC.

The CDR3: CASSQTGPNEKLFF. The CDR3 DNA reads as TGTGCCAGCAGTCAGACAGGACCTAATGAAAAACTGTTTTTT. V usage is TRBV12-3 or TRBV12-4 and J usage is TRBJ1-4, with D tentatively TRBD1 (6 bases). This CDR3 spans 14 amino acids. V was clipped by 5 bases and J by 3 bases, with 10 bases between them.

The J gene is TRBJ1-5, the V gene TRBV4-1; D gene ambiguous. CDR3 length: 14 residues. Germline loops: CDR1 MGHRA, CDR2 YSYEKL. Between the trimmed V and J ends, which lost 0 bases and 6 bases, there was a span of 9 bases. The CDR3 here is CASSQDEGFQPQHF. As DNA, the CDR3 is TGCGCCAGCAGCCAAGATGAAGGGTTTCAGCCCCAGCATTTT.

The CDR3 nucleotides are TGTGCCAGCAGCCCCACGGGTAGGGGCAGGTGGACCTACAATGAGCAGTTCTTC. It codes for CASSPTGRGRWTYNEQFF. The chain couples TRBV11-2 to TRBJ2-1, with D possibly TRBD1 on 5 matching bases. CDR3 size: 18 residues. V lost 5 bases and J lost 2, with 22 bases in between. Germline CDR1 reads SGHAT; CDR2 reads FQNNGV.